This TCR beta chain was identified during a study of human T cells and chemical hapten exposure. Documented time point: patch test 2, 6 weeks after DPC sensitization. Sample treatment: therapeutic diphenylcyclopropenone sensitization with weekly scalp DPC. Alopecia patients, 18 to 70 years old and DPC-suitable, served as donors. A word on this clonotype: What it recognizes is unknown.

TCRdb reprocessed the RACE reads with MiXCR, giving one entry per CDR3 protein. The table lists more than 70,000 distinct CDR3 sequences, 11% of them singletons. The study's findings and limits: The number of TCRs above 1 in 1000 frequency did not change after DPC sensitization.

V gave up 0 bases and J gave up 2 bases, with 14 bases separating them. The germline V gene encodes CDR1 SNHLY and CDR2 FYNNEI. The CDR3 loop spans 16 amino acids. Material: whole blood, obtained in connection with sensitization to the hapten diphenylcyclopropenone (DPC). The sequence was obtained from a man aged 18 to 29 with alopecia areata. Some clones in this sample may be carry-over from other donors' samples. The chain links TRBV2 to TRBJ2-7, with D possibly being TRBD2 (6 bases). The CDR3 DNA reads as TGTGCCAGCAGTGAAGCGCTTCGGGGGATCGCCTACGAGCAGTACGTC. This codes for CASSEALRGIAYEQYV.